Below, 32 T cell receptor beta chains from the same sample are listed, as sequenced in a study of molecular identifiers for immune sequencing clone quantification (dated by TCRdb to the late 2010s). Libraries were prepared through PCR. The listed sequencing device is NextSeq 500. Using fastp trimming at Q25 and MiXCR clonotype assembly, TCRdb reanalyzed the public sequencing data and kept in-frame beta chains. Here each entry gathers all rows of one CDR3 protein and keeps the most common genes and DNA. Counted in this sample were a few hundred thousand distinct CDR3 sequences; over 20% of them appeared once. The ten largest make up 0.74% of the sample. The sample consisted of naive CD8+ T cells from blood, with Jurkat cell RNA spiked in. This specimen's cell subset or site label, per the study, means: FACS-sorted CD8+CD4-CCR7+CD45RA+ naive T cells. Receptor source: a human donor in good health. Some libraries in this study had Jurkat cell RNA spiked in.

This clonotype was seen a few times. This chain connects TRBV6-1 to TRBJ2-7; D may be TRBD2 (5 bases). V was pared by 10 bases and J by 0 bases, with 19 bases between. This CDR3 has 15 amino acids. The germline gives CDR1 MNHNS, CDR2 SASEGT. CDR3 sequence: CATPTPLGASYEQYF. In DNA form, the CDR3 reads TGTGCCACCCCAACCCCACTGGGAGCCTCCTACGAGCAGTACTTC.

There are many counts of this clonotype. The chain uses TRBV29-1 and TRBJ1-1; D call uncertain. The CDR3 has 12 amino acids. V was shortened by 7 bases and J by 1 base, with 10 bases between the two germline ends. CDR1 and CDR2 (germline): SQVTM, ANQGSEA. The CDR3 DNA reads TGCAGCGCCGGTCCTCCGAACACTGAAGCTTTCTTT. It specifies CSAGPPNTEAFF.

The J gene is TRBJ2-3, the V gene TRBV19, with TRBD2 identical over 11 bases. Trimming removed 1 base from V and 2 bases from J; junction bases left unmatched: 5. This CDR3 has 17 residues. Germline V lookup: CDR1 LNHDA, CDR2 SQIVND (reference sequence). For the CDR3, the DNA is TGTGCCAGTAGTATAGGTCTAGCGGGGGGAATCACAGATACGCAGTATTTT. It is translated as CASSIGLAGGITDTQYF. The full variable domain, completed using reference TRBV19 and TRBJ2-3, is DGGITQSPKYLFRKEGQNVTLSCEQNLNHDAMYWYRQDPGQGLRLIYYSQIVNDFQKGDIAEGYSVSREKKESFPLTVTSAQKNPTAFYLCASSIGLAGGITDTQYFGPGTRLTVL.

This clonotype appeared a few times. V is TRBV20-1 and J is TRBJ2-2; the D is unclear. From germline, CDR1 is DFQATT and CDR2 SNEGSKA (reference sequence). V was clipped by 3 bases and J by 3 bases, with 8 bases between them. This CDR3 has 13 amino acids. CDR3 nucleotides: TGCAGTGCTAGTAACCCGGACACCGGGGAGCTGTTTTTT. This codes for CSASNPDTGELFF.

About this clonotype: A junction boundary mismatches the germline segment, possibly from a read error. The CDR3 protein is CASSTRTSTNEKLFF. CDR3 nucleotides: TGTGCCAGCAGCACCCGGACGTCGACTAATGAAAAGCTGTTTTTT. The chain couples TRBV13 to TRBJ1-4, with D uncertain. Germline V gene data show CDR1 as PRHDT and CDR2 as FYEKMQ (reference sequence). The CDR3 is made up of 15 amino acids.

There are a few counts of this clonotype. The rearrangement links TRBV7-9 to TRBJ1-1; possible D gene TRBD1, 6 bases. The germline V gene encodes CDR1 SEHNR and CDR2 FQNEAQ (reference sequence). CDR3 length: 13 amino acids. V lost 10 bases and J 4 bases, leaving 16 bases between the germline ends. CDR3 nucleotides: TGTGCCATCGAGGGGGGGGGCGTCACTGAAGCTTTCTTT. It codes for CAIEGGGVTEAFF.

This clonotype has ten or more counts. The chain employs TRBV7-9 and TRBJ2-3, with unresolved D. Germline-derived CDR1 and CDR2 are SEHNR and FQNEAQ (reference sequence). The germline V and J ends were trimmed by 4 bases and 5 bases, with 10 bases remaining between them. The CDR3 consists of 13 residues. CDR3: CASSSPIGDTQYF. The CDR3 region has the DNA TGTGCCAGCAGCTCGCCAATAGGAGATACGCAGTATTTT. The variable domain in full, with the rest retrieved from reference TRBV7-9 and TRBJ2-3, is DTGVSQNPRHKITKRGQNVTFRCDPISEHNRLYWYRQTLGQGPEFLTYFQNEAQLEKSRLLSDRFSAERPKGSFSTLEIQRTEQGDSAMYLCASSSPIGDTQYFGPGTRLTVL.

J is TRBJ2-2 and V is TRBV7-6; no clear D. The germline V and J ends were trimmed by 0 bases and 6 bases, with 5 bases remaining between them. The CDR3 sequence is 13 residues long. The germline gives CDR1 SGHVS, CDR2 FNYEAQ. In DNA form, the CDR3 reads TGTGCCAGCAGCTTAGCTAGCCCCGGGGAGCTGTTTTTT. It is translated as CASSLASPGELFF.

In its sample, this clonotype was seen a few times. The V gene is TRBV2, the J gene TRBJ2-1; either TRBD1 or TRBD2 may fit D (5 bases each). This CDR3 spans 12 amino acids. The V gene lost 9 bases and the J gene lost 5 bases, with 11 bases spanning the gap. The germline V gene has CDR1 SNHLY and CDR2 FYNNEI. CDR3 bases: TGTGCCAGAAGAGGGGCAGACAATGAGCAGTTCTTC. It yields the protein CARRGADNEQFF.

This clonotype occurred many times. The chain couples TRBV13 to TRBJ2-4; perhaps TRBD2 as D (7 bases). V gave up 2 bases and J gave up 2 bases, with 19 bases separating them. The CDR3 runs to 18 residues. Germline V gene sequence: CDR1 PRHDT, CDR2 FYEKMQ (reference sequence). The CDR3 DNA reads as TGTGCCAGCAGCTTATCTTATTGGGGGGGCGAGTCCAAAAACATTCAGTACTTC. Translation gives CASSLSYWGGESKNIQYF.

The chain uses TRBV5-6 and TRBJ2-7; 7 bases match TRBD2. Germline CDR1 reads SGHDT; CDR2 reads YYEEEE. This CDR3 spans 17 amino acids. V lost 4 bases, J lost 4 bases, and 17 bases stayed unmatched. The CDR3 spells CASSQGASGGVSYEQYF. DNA for the CDR3: TGTGCCAGCAGCCAGGGAGCTAGCGGAGGCGTATCGTACGAGCAGTACTTC.

This clonotype came up many times. J is TRBJ2-1 and V is TRBV24-1; TRBD1 is a possible D gene (6 bases). Per the germline V gene, CDR1 is KGHDR and CDR2 is SFDVKD. The CDR3 loop spans 14 amino acids. Trimming took 4 bases from V and 9 from J, leaving 15 bases between them. CDR3 residues: CATSENNREFEQFF. The DNA of the CDR3 is TGTGCCACCAGTGAAAACAACAGGGAATTTGAGCAGTTCTTC.

About this clonotype: A much larger clone lies one base from this, so it may be a read error. The rearrangement uses TRBV13 and TRBJ2-3; 10 nucleotides agree with TRBD2. V trimming: 4 bases; J trimming: 10 bases; junction bases outside the gene matches: 8. Germline CDR1 and CDR2: PRHDT and FYEKMQ (reference sequence). The CDR3 covers 14 residues. CDR3 residues: CASSSSSGSDAQYF. Written as DNA, the CDR3 is TGTGCCAGCAGCTCGTCTAGCGGGAGTGATGCGCAGTATTTT.

The rearrangement links TRBV12-3 or TRBV12-4 to TRBJ2-6, with D maybe TRBD1 (5 bases). V lost 1 base and J lost 0, with 19 bases in between. The CDR3 consists of 20 residues. The CDR3 is CASSLDFTGPRISGANVLTF. For the CDR3, the DNA is TGTGCCAGCAGTTTAGATTTTACAGGTCCCCGGATCTCTGGGGCCAACGTCCTGACTTTC.

The chain couples TRBV27 to TRBJ1-5; possible D gene TRBD1, 5 bases. The CDR3 contains 17 residues. Germline CDR1 MNHEY, CDR2 SMNVEV (reference sequence). Trimming took 5 bases from V and 2 from J, leaving 19 bases between them. The CDR3 region is CASSPPPREGGNQPQHF. CDR3 DNA: TGTGCCAGCAGTCCCCCCCCCAGGGAAGGTGGCAATCAGCCCCAGCATTTT.

CDR3 sequence (DNA): TGCGCCAGCAGCTTGGAAATCGGGGGGAATACCCCATACAATGAGCAGTTCTTC. Translated, it gives CASSLEIGGNTPYNEQFF. The V gene is TRBV5-1, the J gene TRBJ2-1; TRBD2 aligns across 7 bases. V gave up 0 bases and J gave up 4 bases; unmatched junction bases: 13. Per the germline V gene, CDR1 is SGHRS and CDR2 is YFSETQ. There are 18 residues in the CDR3. The full variable domain, its missing parts supplied by reference TRBV5-1 and TRBJ2-1, is KAGVTQTPRYLIKTRGQQVTLSCSPISGHRSVSWYQQTPGQGLQFLFEYFSETQRNKGNFPGRFSGRQFSNSRSEMNVSTLELGDSALYLCASSLEIGGNTPYNEQFFGPGTRLTVL.

The rearrangement uses TRBV11-3 and TRBJ2-5; 10 bases agree with TRBD2. The CDR3 loop spans 15 amino acids. Per the germline V gene, CDR1 is SGHNT and CDR2 is YENEEA. V lost 5 bases and J lost 5; bases outside the gene matches: 8. CDR3 nucleotides: TGTGCCAGCAGCAAAGCTAGCGGGGGTATCGAGACCCAGTACTTC. It yields the protein CASSKASGGIETQYF.

As concerns this clonotype: A junction end diverges from the germline sequence, so it may reflect a read error. The CDR3 protein is CASSQDPEPTYEQYF. The CDR3 nucleotides read TGTGCCAGCAGTCAAGATCCAGAGCCGACCTACGAGCAGTACTTC. The rearrangement joins TRBV3-1 to TRBJ2-7; no clear D. The CDR3 has 15 residues. Germline loops: CDR1 LGHDT, CDR2 YNNKEL (reference sequence).

This clonotype came up a few times. V gene TRBV4-3 combines with J gene TRBJ2-5; 8 bases are a match to TRBD1. The CDR3 runs 16 residues. Trimming cost V 1 base and J 1 base; bases outside gene matches: 5. The V gene's germline CDR1 is LGHNA and CDR2 YSLEER. The CDR3 coding sequence is TGCGCCAGCAGCCAAGGGTTCAGGGGGCCCCAAGAGACCCAGTACTTC. The encoded protein is CASSQGFRGPQETQYF.

This chain joins TRBV4-3 and TRBJ2-3, with TRBD2 identical over 10 bases. This CDR3 has 17 amino acids. CDR1 and CDR2 from the germline V gene are LGHNA and YSLEER. V lost 1 base and J lost 2; bases outside the gene matches: 6. For the CDR3, the DNA is TGCGCCAGCAGCCAAGGGCTAGCGGGGGCCTTCACAGATACGCAGTATTTT. This encodes CASSQGLAGAFTDTQYF.

At least ten counts were recorded for this clonotype. The rearrangement uses TRBV29-1 and TRBJ1-1; 9 nucleotides match TRBD1. The CDR3 runs 15 residues. The V gene's germline CDR1 is SQVTM and CDR2 ANQGSEA. V shed 0 bases, J shed 4 bases, and the junction held 6 bases outside the gene matches. CDR3 protein: CSVEERGQGITEAFF. DNA for the CDR3: TGCAGCGTTGAAGAAAGGGGACAGGGCATCACTGAAGCTTTCTTT. The full variable domain, in which reference TRBV29-1 and TRBJ1-1 provide the parts outside the CDR3, is SAVISQKPSRDICQRGTSLTIQCQVDSQVTMMFWYRQQPGQSLTLIATANQGSEATYESGFVIDKFPISRPNLTFSTLTVSNMSPEDSSIYLCSVEERGQGITEAFFGQGTRLTVV.

The rearrangement uses TRBV27 and TRBJ1-5, with D maybe TRBD1 (5 bases). CDR1 is MNHEY, CDR2 SMNVEV, per germline (reference sequence). The CDR3 spans 14 residues. V lost 6 bases, J lost 7 bases, and 16 bases lay in between. The CDR3 DNA is TGTGCCAGCAGCCTATTGGGGGTAGGGCAGCCCCAGCATTTT. This encodes CASSLLGVGQPQHF.

This clonotype showed up many times. The chain employs TRBV5-1 and TRBJ1-1; perhaps TRBD1 as D (5 bases). The CDR3 extends over 16 amino acids. CDR1 is SGHRS, CDR2 YFSETQ, per germline. The ends were cut back, 4 bases at V and 0 bases at J, with 16 bases in the middle. The CDR3: CASSHGDRELNTEAFF. The CDR3 region has the DNA TGCGCCAGCAGCCACGGGGACCGGGAACTGAACACTGAAGCTTTCTTT.

This clonotype has ten or more counts. The chain is built from TRBV12-3 or TRBV12-4 and TRBJ2-7, with 11 bases that match TRBD1. With 6 bases clipped from V and 2 bases from J, the junction kept 6 bases outside the gene matches. This CDR3 contains 15 residues. The CDR3 loop is CASSPGQGVPYEQYF. DNA for the CDR3: TGTGCCAGCAGCCCGGGACAGGGGGTGCCCTACGAGCAGTACTTC.

In regard to this clonotype: A much larger clone differs by one base, so this may be a read error. This chain joins TRBV6-1 and TRBJ1-1; D gene uncertain. The CDR3 contains 13 residues. CDR1 is MNHNS and CDR2 is SASEGT in the germline V gene. As DNA, the CDR3 is TGTGCCAGCGGTGAAGTAGCGAACACTGAAGCTTTCTTT. It is translated as CASGEVANTEAFF.

This clonotype was picked up many times. The V call is TRBV7-3, the J call TRBJ1-1; D may be TRBD1 (5 bases). Germline V gene data show CDR1 as SGHTA and CDR2 as FQGTGA. V was clipped by 0 bases and J by 11 bases, with 13 bases between them. The CDR3 is 13 amino acids. Written as DNA, the CDR3 is TGTGCCAGCAGCTTAACGTTAGGAGGGGAGGCTTTCTTT. It translates to CASSLTLGGEAFF.

This clonotype was seen ten or more times. The rearrangement uses TRBV29-1 and TRBJ2-7; D is perhaps TRBD2 (7 bases). Trimming cost V 4 bases and J 3 bases, with 13 bases left between them. The CDR3 runs 13 residues. CDR1 SQVTM and CDR2 ANQGSEA come from the germline V gene. Here the CDR3 DNA reads TGCAGCGTTGTTGGGGGGGCAGGCTACGAGCAGTACTTC. This codes for CSVVGGAGYEQYF.

This clonotype was seen ten or more times. The chain employs TRBV19 and TRBJ2-3, with D hard to call. Germline loops: CDR1 LNHDA, CDR2 SQIVND (reference sequence). The CDR3 covers 11 residues. The ends were cut back, 9 bases at V and 2 bases at J, with 6 bases in the middle. The CDR3 coding sequence is TGTGCCAGCACTAACACAGATACGCAGTATTTT. Protein: CASTNTDTQYF.

This clonotype was observed a few times. The rearrangement links TRBV20-1 to TRBJ2-5; D possibly corresponds to TRBD2 (6 bases). Trimming stripped 1 base from V and 4 bases from J, with 16 bases between. Germline values: CDR1 DFQATT, CDR2 SNEGSKA (reference sequence). This CDR3 is 15 amino acids long. The CDR3 nucleotides are TGCAGTGCTAGAGCGCCGGGAGCATTTTTAGAGACCCAGTACTTC. Its protein product is CSARAPGAFLETQYF.

Details on this clonotype: Given a much more abundant clone one base away, this may be a read error. Since the CDR3 does not end with the conserved phenylalanine or tryptophan, this likely comes from a read error. This sequence joins TRBV5-1 and TRBJ2-5; possibly TRBD1 for D (6 bases). Germline values: CDR1 SGHRS, CDR2 YFSETQ. This CDR3 has 13 amino acids. Deletions cut 4 bases from V and 3 bases from J, with 10 bases between. In DNA form, the CDR3 reads TGCGCCAGCAGCCCTTACAGGGAAGAGACCCAGTACCTC. This gives the protein CASSPYREETQYL.

This clonotype was counted between two and nine times. The V call is TRBV6-6, the J call TRBJ1-5; 12 bases map to TRBD1. Germline assignment: CDR1 MNHNY and CDR2 SVGAGI (reference sequence). V lost 5 bases to trimming and J lost 2 bases; unmatched junction nucleotides: 13. The CDR3 is 19 amino acids. The CDR3 spells CASSPRDRGHTTGNQPQHF. CDR3 DNA: TGTGCCAGCAGTCCACGGGACAGGGGGCACACCACGGGCAATCAGCCCCAGCATTTT.

The V call is TRBV19, the J call TRBJ1-3, with D hard to call. The V and J ends lost 3 bases and 0 bases respectively, with 12 bases between them. Germline V gene data show CDR1 as LNHDA and CDR2 as SQIVND (reference sequence). The CDR3 has 16 residues. DNA of the CDR3: TGTGCCAGTAGTATGGCTGGCTCAGCCTCTGGAAACACCATATATTTT. It encodes CASSMAGSASGNTIYF.